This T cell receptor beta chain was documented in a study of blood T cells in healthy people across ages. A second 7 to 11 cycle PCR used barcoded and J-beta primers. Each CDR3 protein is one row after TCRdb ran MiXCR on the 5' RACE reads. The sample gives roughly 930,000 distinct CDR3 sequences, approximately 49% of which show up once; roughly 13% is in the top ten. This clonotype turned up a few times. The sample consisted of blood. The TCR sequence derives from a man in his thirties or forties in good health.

The CDR3 reads CASRSPDSTDTQYF. The CDR3 nucleotides are TGTGCCAGCAGATCCCCCGACAGCACAGATACGCAGTATTTT. The gene calls are TRBV7-2 and TRBJ2-3; D unresolved. Germline values: CDR1 SGHTA, CDR2 FQGNSA. The CDR3 runs 14 residues. Between the trimmed V and J ends, which lost 6 bases and 0 bases, there was a span of 10 bases.